This TCR beta chain was recovered during a study of shared clonotypes between healthy human individuals. Regarding this clone: Its specificity is not known.

Positive CCR7 selection of CD45RO-negative cells yielded the naive CD8 cells, and terminally differentiated effector memory CD45RA+ cells were excluded. Findings and limits, study-wide: It was expected that sequencing depth would affect clonotype sharing among donors. Memory subsets generally showed lower estimated richness than naive subsets. The donor pool, a small one, limited the genetic and exposure-history diversity represented. Shared clonotypes: roughly 4.5% naive CD4, around 4% naive CD8, about 2.4% memory CD4, about 0.4% memory CD8.

The repertoire was sequenced with immunoSEQ multiplex PCR; TCRdb's copy has only in-frame clones and lacks some. The sample yields about 820,000 clones, about 92% seen once. Trimming removed 3 bases at V and 4 bases at J, with 13 bases between. The CDR3 totals 15 residues. CDR1 is SGHVS, CDR2 FNYEAQ, per germline. The sequence derives from a man aged 30 to 39 in good health. The chain carries TRBV7-6 and TRBJ1-5, with D possibly TRBD1 on 5 matching bases. The sequenced material came from naive CD8+ T cells sorted from blood. The DNA for the CDR3 is TGTGCCAGCAGCTTGTGGGCAGGGAAGAATCAGCCCCAGCATTTT. Protein: CASSLWAGKNQPQHF.